These 3 T cell receptor beta chains were all obtained from the same sample, sequenced in a study of blood T cell repertoires in COVID-19. Libraries were prepared by immunoSEQ multiplex PCR; TCRdb keeps only in-frame clonotypes and omits some of them. The table shows fewer than 150,000 clones, with roughly 70% occurring only once. Sequenced input: peripheral blood. The source of these receptors is a human donor with acute or convalescent COVID-19. The donor label of this sample is uncertain.

This clone was recorded a few times. J is TRBJ2-1 and V is TRBV7-9, with 15 bases that match TRBD2. V shed 5 bases and J 8 bases; nucleotides not matched to a gene: 7. Germline loops: CDR1 SEHNR, CDR2 FQNEAQ (reference sequence). The length of the CDR3 is 16 residues. CDR3 protein: CASSHRTSGGAYEQFF. In DNA form, the CDR3 reads TGTGCCAGCAGCCACCGGACTAGCGGGGGGGCCTATGAGCAGTTCTTC.

The chain couples TRBV11-2 to TRBJ2-1; TRBD2 matches 7 bases. The CDR3 has 16 amino acids. Germline lookup yields CDR1 SGHAT and CDR2 FQNNGV. Germline trimming cut 0 bases from V and 6 bases from J; bases unmatched to any gene: 8. Here the CDR3 DNA reads TGTGCCAGCAGCTTAGATTTGGCAGGGAGGGGCAATGAGCAGTTCTTC. Translating gives CASSLDLAGRGNEQFF.

The V and J genes are TRBV4-1 and TRBJ2-7, with D maybe TRBD1 (8 bases). Germline CDR1 and CDR2: MGHRA and YSYEKL. Trimming pared 2 bases from V and 1 base from J, leaving 15 bases between. The CDR3 loop spans 16 amino acids. The CDR3 sequence: CASSQKTGGGSYEQYF. In nucleotides, the CDR3 is TGCGCCAGCAGCCAAAAAACAGGGGGGGGATCCTACGAGCAGTACTTC.